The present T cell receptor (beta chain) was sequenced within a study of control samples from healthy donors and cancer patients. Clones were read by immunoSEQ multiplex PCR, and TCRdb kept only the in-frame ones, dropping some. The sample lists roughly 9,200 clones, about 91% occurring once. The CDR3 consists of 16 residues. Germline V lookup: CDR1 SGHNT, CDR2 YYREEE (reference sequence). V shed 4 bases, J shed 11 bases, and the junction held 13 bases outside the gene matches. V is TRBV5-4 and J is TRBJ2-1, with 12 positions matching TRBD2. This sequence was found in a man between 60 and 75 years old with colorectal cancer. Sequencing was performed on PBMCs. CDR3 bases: TGTGCCAGCAGCCCTCCACCTAGCGGGGGGGCGATGAAGCAGTTCTTC. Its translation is CASSPPPSGGAMKQFF.